The clone carrying this TCR beta chain was recorded only once. Its antigen is still unknown. This PCR relied on a set of 60 Vbeta primers and 13 Jbeta primers. The data were produced by immunoSEQ multiplex PCR, yet TCRdb's version contains in-frame clones alone and is incomplete. The data hold around 160,000 clones, with around 80% observed a single time. This sample was included in a study of cytomegalovirus exposure and HLA in healthy donors. Germline-derived CDR1 and CDR2 are PRHDT and FYEKMQ (reference sequence). The length of the CDR3 is 16 residues. Between the trimmed V and J ends, which lost 5 bases and 4 bases, there was a span of 17 bases. Study results and caveats: Sequencing likely produced, as an artifact, a cluster of highly shared sequence variants. Overall, roughly 150 TCR beta chains were annotated as cytomegalovirus-associated.

Sequencing was done on a sample of PBMCs. The chain employs TRBV13 and TRBJ2-2; D is unclear. This clonotype was sampled from a human donor in good health. The CDR3 loop reads CASSPSGSSRTGELFF. The CDR3 region has the DNA TGTGCCAGCAGCCCCTCCGGAAGTAGCCGCACCGGGGAGCTGTTTTTT.